Each of the 25 T cell receptor beta chains below was sequenced from the same sample in a study of blood T cell repertoires in COVID-19. Produced via immunoSEQ multiplex PCR; TCRdb's table is partial and in-frame only. The sample carries tens of thousands of clones, under 90% recorded once. The sequenced material came from peripheral blood. Receptors originate from a man aged 65-85 years with acute or convalescent COVID-19.

The chain has TRBV27 and TRBJ2-7; D ambiguous. The V gene lost 6 bases and the J gene lost 6 bases, with 12 bases spanning the gap. This CDR3 has 12 amino acids. Germline V lookup: CDR1 MNHEY, CDR2 SMNVEV (reference sequence). The CDR3 is CASSADIGEQYF. CDR3 sequence (DNA): TGTGCCAGCAGCGCTGACATCGGCGAGCAGTACTTC.

This clone has only a few counts. The sample holds other DNA sequences that translate to the same CDR3. As DNA, the CDR3 is TGTGCCAGCAGCTTGGGAGCGCACACAGATACGCAGTATTTT. Its protein is CASSLGAHTDTQYF. The chain combines TRBV5-6 with TRBJ2-3; D is undetermined. Germline-derived CDR1 and CDR2 are SGHDT and YYEEEE. This CDR3 has 14 amino acids. V was trimmed by 0 bases and J by 2 bases, leaving 7 bases between them.

The J gene is TRBJ1-2, the V gene TRBV19; D may be TRBD1 (5 bases). Germline loops: CDR1 LNHDA, CDR2 SQIVND (reference sequence). The CDR3 is 16 amino acids. Trimming took 0 bases from V and 4 from J, leaving 15 bases between them. Written as DNA, the CDR3 is TGTGCCAGTAGTATAGACGCCCAGGGTTTCGTCTATGGCTACACCTTC. This sequence encodes CASSIDAQGFVYGYTF. The full variable domain, rest sourced from reference TRBV19 and TRBJ1-2, is DGGITQSPKYLFRKEGQNVTLSCEQNLNHDAMYWYRQDPGQGLRLIYYSQIVNDFQKGDIAEGYSVSREKKESFPLTVTSAQKNPTAFYLCASSIDAQGFVYGYTFGSGTRLTVV.

This clone was detected once. The gene calls are TRBV7-2 and TRBJ2-7, with D possibly being TRBD2 (7 bases). With 5 bases removed from V and 0 bases from J, the gap between germline ends came to 11 bases. Germline CDR1 and CDR2: SGHTA and FQGNSA. This CDR3 has 14 residues. In DNA, the CDR3 is TGTGCCAGCAGCCTAGGGGGGGGCTCCTACGAGCAGTACTTC. It yields the protein CASSLGGGSYEQYF.

This clone has only one observation. The CDR3 region is CASTTGDISSPLHF. The CDR3 nucleotides read TGTGCCAGCACCACAGGGGATATCAGTTCACCCCTCCACTTT. The chain employs TRBV6-5 and TRBJ1-6, with 7 bases lining up with TRBD1. Germline CDR1 reads MNHEY; CDR2 reads SVGAGI. The junction had 9 bases not matched to a gene; V was cut back by 7 bases and J by 9 bases. This CDR3 contains 14 residues.

This clone was seen once. The chain carries TRBV6-2 or TRBV6-3 and TRBJ2-3; TRBD2 matches at 9 bases. The length of the CDR3 is 15 residues. V shed 0 bases and J 6 bases; nucleotides not matched to a gene: 4. The germline CDR1 and CDR2 sequences are MNHEY and SVGEGT. CDR3: CASSYSGLAGDTQYF. In nucleotides, the CDR3 is TGTGCCAGCAGTTACTCCGGCCTAGCGGGGGATACGCAGTATTTT.

This clone was seen a single time. The J gene is TRBJ2-1, the V gene TRBV5-5, with D uncertain. V was pared by 2 bases and J by 8 bases, with 8 bases between. Germline V gene sequence: CDR1 SGHKS, CDR2 YYEKEE (reference sequence). The CDR3 sequence is 12 residues long. The CDR3 protein is CASSFWLDEQFF. The DNA for the CDR3 is TGTGCCAGCAGCTTCTGGTTAGATGAGCAGTTCTTC.

V gene TRBV4-3 combines with J gene TRBJ2-1, with D tentatively TRBD1 (5 bases). Germline V gene sequence: CDR1 LGHNA, CDR2 YSLEER. This CDR3 has 12 residues. Trimming stripped 1 base from V and 8 bases from J, with 6 bases between. CDR3 nucleotides: TGCGCCAGCAGCCAAGGCAGGGATGAGCAGTTCTTC. Amino acid sequence: CASSQGRDEQFF.

This chain links TRBV7-9 with TRBJ2-1; 9 nucleotides agree with TRBD2. Trimming took 5 bases from V and 4 from J; bases not matched to a gene: 9. The germline CDR1 and CDR2 sequences are SEHNR and FQNEAQ (reference sequence). The CDR3 length is 16 residues. CDR3 coding DNA: TGTGCCAGCAGCACAGGCGGGACTAGCAGATACAATGAGCAGTTCTTC. Its translation is CASSTGGTSRYNEQFF.

The V and J genes are TRBV5-6 and TRBJ2-7, with 11 bases identical to TRBD2. Trimming removed 3 bases from V and 5 bases from J; junction bases left unmatched: 10. The germline CDR1 and CDR2 sequences are SGHDT and YYEEEE. There are 16 residues in the CDR3. The CDR3 DNA reads TGTGCCAGCAGCTACTACACTAGCGGGAGACTCAACGAGCAGTACTTC. Translating it yields CASSYYTSGRLNEQYF.

In this sample, this clone turned up a few times. The rearrangement uses TRBV24-1 and TRBJ1-3, with 8 bases aligning to TRBD1. Germline lookup yields CDR1 KGHDR and CDR2 SFDVKD. The V gene end was trimmed by 3 bases and the J gene end by 0 bases; junction bases not matched to a gene: 12. This CDR3 spans 19 amino acids. The CDR3 DNA is TGTGCCACCAGTGATGACCGGGACAGGCCTGCTAGCTCTGGAAACACCATATATTTT. It encodes CATSDDRDRPASSGNTIYF.

The V gene is TRBV3-1 (or the pseudogene TRBV3-2), the J gene TRBJ1-1, with TRBD1 matching over 7 bases. Trimming took 2 bases from V and 1 from J; bases not matched to a gene: 4. This CDR3 region has 15 residues. Germline CDR1 reads LGHDT; CDR2 reads YNNKEL (reference sequence). The chain's CDR3 is CASSQLDRENTEAFF. The CDR3 DNA reads as TGTGCCAGCAGCCAACTAGACAGGGAGAACACTGAAGCTTTCTTT.

The chain links TRBV9 to TRBJ2-7; no definite D call. The CDR3 spans 13 residues. From germline, CDR1 is SGDLS and CDR2 YYNGEE. The V end lost 1 base, the J end lost 7 bases, and 12 bases lay between the germline ends. For the CDR3, the DNA is TGTGCCAGCAGCGTAAACCGTAACGGGGAGCAGTACTTC. Its protein product is CASSVNRNGEQYF.

The gene calls are TRBV4-1 and TRBJ2-5; TRBD1 might be the D (6 bases). V was shortened by 3 bases and J by 1 base, with 15 bases between the two germline ends. CDR1 is MGHRA and CDR2 is YSYEKL in the germline V gene. The CDR3 consists of 16 residues. The CDR3 nucleotides are TGCGCCAGCAGCCAGGAGCCGGGACACTCCCAAGAGACCCAGTACTTC. Translating it yields CASSQEPGHSQETQYF.

V is TRBV4-3 and J is TRBJ2-1; 7 bases are shared with TRBD2. The V segment lost 4 bases and the J segment 0 bases; nucleotides outside the gene matches: 6. CDR1 is LGHNA and CDR2 is YSLEER in the germline V gene. The CDR3 runs to 16 residues. The CDR3 reads CASSRTLAVSYNEQFF. The CDR3 DNA reads TGCGCCAGCAGCCGCACGCTAGCGGTCTCCTACAATGAGCAGTTCTTC.

This clone was recorded a few times. The J gene is TRBJ1-2, the V gene TRBV5-5; TRBD1 matches 9 bases. V trimming: 2 bases; J trimming: 2 bases; junction bases outside the gene matches: 7. The CDR3 loop spans 16 amino acids. The germline gives CDR1 SGHKS, CDR2 YYEKEE (reference sequence). CDR3 in amino acids: CASSFFPGTGNYGYTF. Here the CDR3 DNA reads TGTGCCAGCAGCTTCTTCCCCGGGACAGGGAACTATGGCTACACCTTC. Supplemented by reference TRBV5-5 and TRBJ1-2, the full variable domain reads DAGVTQSPTHLIKTRGQQVTLRCSPISGHKSVSWYQQVLGQGPQFIFQYYEKEERGRGNFPDRFSARQFPNYSSELNVNALLLGDSALYLCASSFFPGTGNYGYTFGSGTRLTVV.

This clone was detected only a few times. The chain links TRBV7-2 to TRBJ1-1; D might be TRBD1 (6 bases). Per germline, CDR1 SGHTA and CDR2 FQGNSA. CDR3 size: 13 residues. Trimming pared 3 bases from V and 4 bases from J, leaving 9 bases between. CDR3 nucleotides: TGTGCCAGCAGCTTTCAGGGGATCACTGAAGCTTTCTTT. This codes for CASSFQGITEAFF.

The chain links TRBV15 to TRBJ2-7; TRBD2 aligns across 7 bases. Germline-derived CDR1 and CDR2 are LNHNV and YYDKDF (reference sequence). V shed 1 base and J 0 bases; nucleotides not matched to a gene: 12. CDR3 length equals 18 residues. For the CDR3, the DNA is TGTGCCACCAGCAGAGGCAACCAGGGAGGGGTTAGCTCCTACGAGCAGTACTTC. Its translation is CATSRGNQGGVSSYEQYF.

This chain joins TRBV7-2 and TRBJ2-4; the match to TRBD2 covers 11 bases. The length of the CDR3 is 14 residues. After removal of 4 bases from V and 5 bases from J, the junction contained 1 base not matched to a gene. The germline V gene encodes CDR1 SGHTA and CDR2 FQGNSA. CDR3 bases: TGTGCCAGCAGCTCGGGACTAGCGGAAAACATTCAGTACTTC. Its protein product is CASSSGLAENIQYF.

The V call is TRBV5-1, the J call TRBJ2-7; D is possibly TRBD2 (6 bases). The ends were cut back, 4 bases at V and 0 bases at J, with 8 bases in the middle. CDR1 and CDR2 (germline): SGHRS, YFSETQ. This CDR3 spans 13 amino acids. Here the CDR3 reads CASSRGLSYEQYF. CDR3 sequence (DNA): TGCGCCAGCAGCAGGGGACTCTCCTACGAGCAGTACTTC.

This clone was seen only a few times. CDR3 residues: CSVSGTSGLGHEQFF. DNA of the CDR3: TGCAGCGTTTCCGGGACTAGCGGGCTGGGCCATGAGCAGTTCTTC. V and J are TRBV29-1 and TRBJ2-1; TRBD2 matches 12 bases. Trimming took 5 bases from V and 8 from J; bases not matched to a gene: 10. CDR1 is SQVTM, CDR2 ANQGSEA, per germline. The CDR3 contains 15 residues.

The chain couples TRBV7-2 to TRBJ1-1, with D hard to call. The CDR3 length is 14 residues. V dropped 8 bases and J dropped 0 bases, with 13 bases sitting between them. Germline lookup yields CDR1 SGHTA and CDR2 FQGNSA. The DNA for the CDR3 is TGTGCCAGCGCCAGAGGTAGGATGAACACTGAAGCTTTCTTT. This sequence encodes CASARGRMNTEAFF.

V gene TRBV7-2 combines with J gene TRBJ2-3, with 9 bases aligning to TRBD2. With 5 bases clipped from V and 4 bases from J, the junction kept 13 bases outside the gene matches. This CDR3 comprises 17 residues. From germline, CDR1 is SGHTA and CDR2 FQGNSA. CDR3 DNA: TGTGCCAGCAGCCACCAGGTTAGCGGGAGAGGCGCAGATACGCAGTATTTT. Protein product: CASSHQVSGRGADTQYF.

V usage is TRBV11-2 and J usage is TRBJ2-7; D uncertain. This CDR3 is built from 12 residues. V lost 4 bases and J 3 bases, leaving 7 bases between the germline ends. Germline lookup yields CDR1 SGHAT and CDR2 FQNNGV. The CDR3 region is CASSSFFYEQYF. In DNA form, the CDR3 reads TGTGCCAGCAGCTCCTTTTTCTACGAGCAGTACTTC. The full variable domain, completed using reference TRBV11-2 and TRBJ2-7, is EAGVAQSPRYKIIEKRQSVAFWCNPISGHATLYWYQQILGQGPKLLIQFQNNGVVDDSQLPKDRFSAERLKGVDSTLKIQPAKLEDSAVYLCASSSFFYEQYFGPGTRLTVT.

This clone was seen once. The chain combines TRBV28 with TRBJ2-1, with D possibly TRBD2 on 6 matching bases. This CDR3 region has 16 residues. CDR1 is MDHEN and CDR2 is SYDVKM in the germline V gene. Trimming removed 5 bases at V and 4 bases at J, with 18 bases between. This CDR3 is CASSGRDAGMYNEQFF. The CDR3 nucleotides are TGTGCCAGCAGTGGCCGGGACGCGGGGATGTACAATGAGCAGTTCTTC.